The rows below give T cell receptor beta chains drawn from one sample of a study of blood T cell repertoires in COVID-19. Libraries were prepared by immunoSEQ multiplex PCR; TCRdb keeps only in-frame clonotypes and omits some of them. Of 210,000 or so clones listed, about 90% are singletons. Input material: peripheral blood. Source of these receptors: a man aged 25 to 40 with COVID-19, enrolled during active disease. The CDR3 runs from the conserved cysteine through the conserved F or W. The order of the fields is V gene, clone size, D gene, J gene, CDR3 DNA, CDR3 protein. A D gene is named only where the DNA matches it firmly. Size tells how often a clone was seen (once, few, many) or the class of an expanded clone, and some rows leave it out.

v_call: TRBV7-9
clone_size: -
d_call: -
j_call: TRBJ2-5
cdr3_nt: TGTGCCAGCAGGGAAACCGGGACTCCCTCGACCCAGTACTTC
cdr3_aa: CASRETGTPSTQYF

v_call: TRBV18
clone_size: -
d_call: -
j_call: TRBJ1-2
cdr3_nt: TGTGCCAGCTCAGGCCAACAACCCAGTCATGGCTACACCTTC
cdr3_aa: CASSGQQPSHGYTF

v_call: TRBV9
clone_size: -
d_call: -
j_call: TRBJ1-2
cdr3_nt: TGTGCCCGCAGCGGTGGTGGGGGGGCTGTCTATGGCTACACCTTC
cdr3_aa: CARSGGGGAVYGYTF

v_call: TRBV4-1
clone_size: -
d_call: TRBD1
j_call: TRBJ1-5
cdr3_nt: TGCGCCAGCAGCCGAAAGGAAGGGGGCACGCAGCCCCAGCATTTT
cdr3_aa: CASSRKEGGTQPQHF

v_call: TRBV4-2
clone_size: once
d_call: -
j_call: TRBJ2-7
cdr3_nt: TGTGCCAGCAGCCAAGATGAAGACAGCTCCTACGAGCAGTACTTC
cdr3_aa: CASSQDEDSSYEQYF

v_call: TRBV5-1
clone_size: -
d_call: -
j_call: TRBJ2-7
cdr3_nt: TGCGCCAGCAGCTTGGAAGGGCAGGGGCGCGAGCAGTACTTC
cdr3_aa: CASSLEGQGREQYF

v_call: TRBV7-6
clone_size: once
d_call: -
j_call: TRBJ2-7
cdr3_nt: TGTGCCAGCAGCGATACATCCGATCACTACGAGCAGTACTTC
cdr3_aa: CASSDTSDHYEQYF

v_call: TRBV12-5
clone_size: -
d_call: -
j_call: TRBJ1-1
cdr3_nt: TGTGCTAGTGGTCCCACGGACTTTTCAGCTTTCTTT
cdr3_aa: CASGPTDFSAFF

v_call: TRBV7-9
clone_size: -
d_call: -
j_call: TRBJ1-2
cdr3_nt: TGTGCCAGCAGCCGGATTACCGGGACTGAAGCCTATGGCTACACCTTC
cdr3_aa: CASSRITGTEAYGYTF

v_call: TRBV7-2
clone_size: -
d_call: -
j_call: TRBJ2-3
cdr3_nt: TGTGCCAGCAGCTTGAGGGTTCTTACAGATACGCAGTATTTT
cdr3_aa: CASSLRVLTDTQYF

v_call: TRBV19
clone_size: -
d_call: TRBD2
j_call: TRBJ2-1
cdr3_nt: TGTGCCACCTCCCCCCCATCTAGCGGGAGGGATCGCTACAATGAGCAGTTCTTC
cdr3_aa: CATSPPSSGRDRYNEQFF

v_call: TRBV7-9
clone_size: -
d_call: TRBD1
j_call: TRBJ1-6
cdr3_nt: TGTGCCAGCAGCTTAGCCGGACAGGGGGATTCACCCCTCCACTTT
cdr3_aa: CASSLAGQGDSPLHF

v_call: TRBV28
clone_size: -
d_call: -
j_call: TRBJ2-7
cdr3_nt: TGTGCCAGCAGTTTGGCAGGGGAAACCTACGAGCAGTACTTC
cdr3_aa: CASSLAGETYEQYF

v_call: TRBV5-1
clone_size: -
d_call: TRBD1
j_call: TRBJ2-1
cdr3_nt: TGCGCCTCCAAGCCAACAGGGGTTCCCTACAATGAGCAGTTCTTC
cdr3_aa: CASKPTGVPYNEQFF

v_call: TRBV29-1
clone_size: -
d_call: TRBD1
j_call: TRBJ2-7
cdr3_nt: TGCAGCGTTGTGGGACAGGGCTACGAGCAGTACTTC
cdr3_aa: CSVVGQGYEQYF

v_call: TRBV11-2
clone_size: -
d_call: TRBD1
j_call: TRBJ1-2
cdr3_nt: TGTGCCAGCAGCCCAGACAGGGGGCTCTACTATGGCTACACCTTC
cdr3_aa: CASSPDRGLYYGYTF

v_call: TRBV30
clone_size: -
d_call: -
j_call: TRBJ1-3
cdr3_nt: TGTGCCTGGAGTTGGGGGGGGTTGGGTGGAAACACCATATATTTT
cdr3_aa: CAWSWGGLGGNTIYF

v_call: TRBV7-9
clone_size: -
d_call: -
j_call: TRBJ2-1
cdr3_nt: TGTGCCAGCAGCTTACCCGGGGCCTACAATGAGCAGTTCTTC
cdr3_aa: CASSLPGAYNEQFF

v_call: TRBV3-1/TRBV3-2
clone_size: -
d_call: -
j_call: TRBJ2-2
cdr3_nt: TGTGCCAGCAGCCAAGTATCCGGGGAGCTGTTTTTT
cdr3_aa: CASSQVSGELFF

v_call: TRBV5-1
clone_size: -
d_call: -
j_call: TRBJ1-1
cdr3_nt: TGCGCCAGCAGCTTGGGCAGGGGCGAGGTCACTGAAGCTTTCTTT
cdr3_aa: CASSLGRGEVTEAFF

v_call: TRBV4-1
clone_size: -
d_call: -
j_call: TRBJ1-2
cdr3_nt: TGCGCCAGCAGCCATGGAGAAGACGGGAACTATGGCTACACCTTC
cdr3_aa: CASSHGEDGNYGYTF

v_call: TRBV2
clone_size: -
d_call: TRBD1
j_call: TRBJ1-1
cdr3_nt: TGTGCCAGCAGACCTAGGGGGCTCTCGTGGACTGAAGCTTTCTTT
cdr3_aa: CASRPRGLSWTEAFF

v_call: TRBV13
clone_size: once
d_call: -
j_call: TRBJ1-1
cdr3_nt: TGTGCCAGCAGCTTACGGGGATCGAACACTGAAGCTTTCTTT
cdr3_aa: CASSLRGSNTEAFF

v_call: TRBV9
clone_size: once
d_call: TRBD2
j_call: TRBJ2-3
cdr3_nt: TGTGCCAGCAGCGTAGTTGCGGGAGGGGCGCAGTATTTT
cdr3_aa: CASSVVAGGAQYF

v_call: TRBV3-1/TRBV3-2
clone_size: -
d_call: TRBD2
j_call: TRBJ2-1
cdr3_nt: TGTGCCAGCAGCCCTGATAGCGGGACTAGGTACAATGAGCAGTTCTTC
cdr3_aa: CASSPDSGTRYNEQFF

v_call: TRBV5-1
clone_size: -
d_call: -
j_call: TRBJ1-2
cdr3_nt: TGCGCCAGCAGACCTGACAGCTATGGCTACACCTTC
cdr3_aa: CASRPDSYGYTF

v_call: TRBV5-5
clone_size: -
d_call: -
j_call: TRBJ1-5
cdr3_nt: TGTGCCAGCAGCTTGGTCAGGGAAAGCAATCAGCCCCAGCATTTT
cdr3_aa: CASSLVRESNQPQHF

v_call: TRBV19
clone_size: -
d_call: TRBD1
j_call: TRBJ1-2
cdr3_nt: TGTGCCAGTAAGGGACAGGGGAGAGGAGGCTACACCTTC
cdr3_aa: CASKGQGRGGYTF

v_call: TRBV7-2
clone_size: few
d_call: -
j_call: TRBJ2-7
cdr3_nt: TGTGCCAGCAGCTTAGGACAGTCCTGGACCTACGAGCAGTACTTC
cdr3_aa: CASSLGQSWTYEQYF

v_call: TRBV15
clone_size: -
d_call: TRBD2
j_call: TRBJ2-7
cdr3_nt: TGTGCCACCAGCCCTCTAGCGGGAGTTAACGAGCAGTACTTC
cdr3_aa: CATSPLAGVNEQYF

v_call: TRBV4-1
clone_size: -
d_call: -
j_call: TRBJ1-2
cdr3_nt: TGCGCCAGCAACGGGCAGGGTGGTGGCTACACCTTC
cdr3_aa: CASNGQGGGYTF